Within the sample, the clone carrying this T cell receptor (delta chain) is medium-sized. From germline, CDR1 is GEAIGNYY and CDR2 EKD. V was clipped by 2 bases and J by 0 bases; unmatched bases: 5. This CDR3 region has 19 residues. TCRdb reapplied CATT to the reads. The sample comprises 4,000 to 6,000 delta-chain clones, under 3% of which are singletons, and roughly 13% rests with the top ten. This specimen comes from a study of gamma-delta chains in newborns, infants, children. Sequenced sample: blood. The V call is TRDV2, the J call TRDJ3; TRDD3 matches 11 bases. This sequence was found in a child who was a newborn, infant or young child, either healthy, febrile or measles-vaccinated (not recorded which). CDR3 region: CACDILGDKSSWDTRQMFF. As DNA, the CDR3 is TGTGCCTGTGACATACTGGGGGATAAGAGCTCCTGGGACACCCGACAGATGTTTTTC.